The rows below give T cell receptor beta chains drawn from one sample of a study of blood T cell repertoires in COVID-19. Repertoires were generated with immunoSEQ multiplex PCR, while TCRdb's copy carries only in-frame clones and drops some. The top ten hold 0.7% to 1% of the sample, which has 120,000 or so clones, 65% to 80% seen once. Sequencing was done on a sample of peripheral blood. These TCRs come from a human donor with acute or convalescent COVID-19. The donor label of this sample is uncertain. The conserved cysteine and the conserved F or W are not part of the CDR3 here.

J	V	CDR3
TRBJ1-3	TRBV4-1	ASSLTGSGNTIY
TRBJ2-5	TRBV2	ASMENPRGTQY
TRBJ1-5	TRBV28	ASSLRDRVRVQPQH
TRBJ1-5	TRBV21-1	ASSKTEGGQPQH
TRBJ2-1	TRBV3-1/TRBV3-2	ASSQPGLAGYNEQF
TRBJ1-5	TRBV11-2	ASSPDGIQPQH
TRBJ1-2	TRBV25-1	ASRPSAGLGYT
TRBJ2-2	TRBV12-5	ASGLGDRGDTGELF
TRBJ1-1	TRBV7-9	ASSRTDNTEAF
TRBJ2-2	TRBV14	ASRKGGAGELF
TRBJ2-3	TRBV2	ASREPGLDSPGTQY
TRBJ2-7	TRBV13	ASSSWVYSGPHEQY
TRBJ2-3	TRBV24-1	ATSDLPRGTSTDTQY
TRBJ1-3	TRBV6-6	ASSYQGGGNTIY
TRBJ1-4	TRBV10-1	ASDRQGFISEKLF
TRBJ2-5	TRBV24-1	ATSDLAPVETQY
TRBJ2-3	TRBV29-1	SVQRGSTDTQY
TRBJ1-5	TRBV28	ASSSGEGISNQPQH
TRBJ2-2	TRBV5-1	ASSQGQNTGELF
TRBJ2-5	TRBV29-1	SVHGGLQAQETQY
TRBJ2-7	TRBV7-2	ASSRVAGSSYEQY
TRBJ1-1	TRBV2	ASSTDRNTEAF
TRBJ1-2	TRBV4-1	ASSQEGGYGYT
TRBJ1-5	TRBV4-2	ASSRGTGSNQPQH
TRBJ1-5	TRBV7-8	ASSFGASDQPQH
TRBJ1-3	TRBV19	ASRGGQGIGNTIY
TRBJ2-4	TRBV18	ASSHYGGARGTKNIQY
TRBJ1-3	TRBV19	ASRRDGRSGNTIY
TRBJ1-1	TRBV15	ATSRDQLAF
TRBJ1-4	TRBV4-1	ASRRGSQGAYSTNEKLF
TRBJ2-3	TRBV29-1	SVETSGGIDTQY
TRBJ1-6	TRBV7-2	ASSLDAGGHNSPLH
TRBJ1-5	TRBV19	ASSSGQTYQPQH
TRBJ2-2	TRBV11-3	ASSLAGGTGELF
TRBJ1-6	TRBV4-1	ASSQEGGSYNSPLH
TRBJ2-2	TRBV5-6	ASSSSRQYHTGELF
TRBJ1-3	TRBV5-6	ASNDRGRERNTIY